This TCR beta chain stems from a study of T-cell reconstitution after alpha-beta-depleted transplantation in children. The CDR3 consists of 18 residues. Study conclusions and caveats: T-cell numbers and diversity, one year after transplant, stemmed largely from T cells that were newly produced. As was reported, about two months after transplant, alpha-beta T cells came from several hundred expanded graft clones.

Unique molecular identifiers were used to barcode this TCRbeta library. TCRdb re-derived calls from the PCR reads in MiXCR, one entry per CDR3 protein. The table has about 98,000 distinct CDR3 sequences, approximately 6% seen once. This clonotype was seen repeatedly, ten times or more. As yet, its antigen is unknown. The J gene is TRBJ2-2, the V gene TRBV21-1; the table's D call TRBD2 went unverified against the DNA. TRBV21-1 is given as a pseudogene. This sequence originates from a female patient between 2 and 15 years old who had a stem cell transplant for Fanconi anemia, so the T cells may come from the graft donor. Source: PBMCs, mostly from graft donor cells, taken 60 days after TCRalphabeta/CD19-depleted stem cell transplant. The CDR3 is CASSKVPLAGDFTGELFF. The CDR3 DNA follows: TGTGCCAGCAGCAAGGTGCCTCTAGCGGGGGACTTCACCGGGGAGCTGTTTTTT.